What follows describes a single T cell receptor beta chain. The antigen it recognizes is unknown. Base qualities are not recorded, but no much larger clone differs from it by a single base. The method behind the library was the immunoSEQ multiplex PCR assay. For the multiplex PCR, a mixture combining 60 forward primers for TCR Vbeta segments and 13 reverse primers for TCR Jbeta segments was used. The CDR3 region of rearranged TCR beta genes was amplified from genomic DNA by a multiplex PCR assay. The Illumina HiSeq System was used to sequence the amplified TCR beta libraries as 87-base-pair reads. The source study handled its data this way. A later analysis counted approximately 84 million unique TCR beta chains across the 550 to 750 repertoires, and around 9.9 million of these chains were shared by at least two donors. A nearest-neighbor algorithm error-corrected the raw reads and collapsed the reads into unique sequences, merging closely related sequences to remove PCR and sequencing errors. To assign V, D and J gene segments, CDR3 sequences were aligned to IMGT reference sequences. For a sequence to be retained, at least a six-nucleotide match to both a V gene segment and a J gene segment was required. Rearrangements were classified as productive when the CDR3 lacked stop codons and remained in frame with V and J, and all other rearrangements were classified as non-productive. CDR3 was defined according to IMGT convention as the region running from the second conserved V-encoded cysteine to the conserved J-encoded phenylalanine. Sequences without an unambiguous match to a single V gene segment were excluded from the earlier analysis of 587 of the donors. An earlier analysis of a few hundred of the donors classified V segments as functional when productive rearrangements were above 56.7% and as segregating when the standard deviation between donors was above 5%. A statistical classification framework was built to diagnose cytomegalovirus status from the catalog of TCR beta chain sequences. A later analysis assigned V and J genes by comparing TCR nucleotide sequences with IMGT/GENE-DB human TR gene sequences. The TCRdist pipeline was used in a later analysis to assign CDR3 sequences and most-parsimonious VDJ recombination scenarios. In a later analysis, each TCR beta chain was defined by its CDR3 amino acid sequence together with its V-gene family, and reads without a unique V-gene family were excluded. To address suspected cross-contamination and a sequencing artifact, a later analysis removed several hundred highly shared, low-generation-probability nucleotide sequences. A later analysis calculated a clonal expansion index for each public chain from normalized within-repertoire ranks of inferred template counts. A later analysis computed generation probabilities with a VDJ recombination model fitted to out-of-frame rearrangements, and checked the results against IGoR. In a later analysis, TCR-TCR, TCR-HLA and TCR-CMV co-occurrence was scored with hypergeometric tests, and a repertoire-size bias correction was applied to TCR pairs. To estimate false discovery rates, a later analysis permuted the HLA or CMV assignments 20 times. In a later analysis, co-occurring TCRs were grouped with DBSCAN, and TCRdist sequence similarity was added when clustering was performed within HLA-allele-positive subsets. For co-occurrence clustering, repertoires with fewer than 30,000 or more than 120,000 public chains were excluded, along with about five repertoires with anomalous nucleotide sharing. What TCRdb holds here is the immuneACCESS table cut down to in-frame rearrangements. Part of the clones is not present; checked against another copy, under half of the missing clones reflect an unresolved V gene, and the others are unexplained. D and trimming come from the DNA, and the V and J calls and clone size come from that table. Here the sample has 100,000 to 150,000 clones; roughly 80% occur a single time. The top ten hold roughly 10% of the sample.

According to the germline V gene, CDR1 reads MNHNS and CDR2 reads SASEGT. V and J lose 6 bases and 2 bases, and a span of 14 bases separates them. The CDR3 runs 14 amino acids, cysteine and phenylalanine included. CDR3 DNA is the only sequence kept; it has 42 bases, read in frame from the first base. These data are taken from a study of cytomegalovirus exposure and HLA in healthy donors (dated by TCRdb to the late 2010s). Study-wide context: An earlier analysis of some 600 of the donors reported 276 Gb of sequence data and about 120 million unique TCR beta sequences obtained from about 179 million T cells. In an earlier analysis of roughly 600 of the donors, high-throughput TCR beta sequencing was used to judge whether each TCR beta V gene segment behaved as functional or pseudogenic. A later analysis re-analyzed previously published TCR beta repertoires from 650 to 800 donors and added high-resolution HLA genotyping to study TCR occurrence patterns. Among about 360 genotyped donors of the cohort, an average of about 240,000 unique TCR beta nucleotide sequences were sequenced per donor, roughly 20% of them non-productive. Because of strong linkage in the cohort, roughly five DR-DQ haplotypes were treated as single units for association and clustering. Typing coverage differed by locus: A, B, C, DRB1 and DQB1 were typed in about 629-630 donors, DQA1 in 500 to 550, DPA1 in nearly 610, and DPB1 in approximately 450. HLA typing included class I and class II loci at four-digit resolution. About 330 gigabases of sequencing data and around 85 million unique TCR sequences made up an early release that covered approximately 620 HLA-typed donors. Of the roughly 390 genotyped donors, approximately 83% fell in the genetic ancestry cluster associated with self-reported Caucasian donors. Alongside the repertoire data, information on donor age, sex, ethnicity and CMV serostatus was compiled. The study aimed to test whether signatures of past pathogen exposure could be identified by cataloging public T cell receptors. To predict cytomegalovirus infection status, the study brought together high-throughput TCR immunosequencing, statistical association of individual TCRs with disease status, and machine learning. In the later analysis, no new phenotypic data were used to find candidate immune exposures; instead, reliance was placed on TCR beta sequences and their occurrence across donors. The study profiled the T cell repertoires of fewer than 850 subjects by immunosequencing and related them to cytomegalovirus serostatus. All discovery cohort repertoires had been generated on a single sequencing platform. A later genetic analysis took genome-wide SNP genotypes for about 65% of the 666 donors and used that subset as a discovery cohort. Besides the first cohort of some 670 subjects, a separate validation cohort made up of 120 different subjects was used. The study at large found these results: The study gave a list of under 200 TCR beta chains associated with cytomegalovirus. A further reported finding was that TCR beta sequences accurately predicted the HLA-A and HLA-B alleles for most subjects in the first cohort. When HLA alleles, especially DR and DQ, strongly co-occurred, TCR associations were difficult to assign to individual alleles. Specific HLA alleles were associated with 15,000 to 20,000 TCR beta sequences at a false discovery rate of 0.05 in a later analysis. Some IMGT-functional V segments, including TRBV6-2 and TRBV6-3, could not be told apart with the 87-base-pair reads, so those segments were excluded. A later analysis reported that several top co-occurrence clusters appeared linked to parvovirus B19, influenza, CMV and Epstein-Barr virus. It was suggested by the authors that the approach could potentially be generalized to other disease states and immunological phenotypes. While some public TCRs were present in many individuals, most TCR sequences turned up only very rarely across donors. The classifier was reported to diagnose cytomegalovirus status with high specificity and sensitivity in both the original cohort and the validation cohort. The cohort was sequenced for TCR beta chains only, and without alpha or paired-chain data the features that could be detected were limited. In a later analysis, the rate of TCR association differed among HLA loci, with DRB1 alleles having the most associated TCRs and HLA-C alleles having the fewest. According to a later analysis, most CMV-associated TCR beta chains appeared to be HLA-restricted, and the HLA associations seemed to be driven largely by CMV exposure. Linkage disequilibrium might explain the correlated functional status among segregating V segments, but an unknown experimental factor could not be excluded. Immune exposure information for the cohort was limited to CMV serostatus. Compared with equally common non-associated chains, HLA-associated TCR beta chains in a later analysis were more clonally expanded and had lower generation probabilities. A cluster of highly shared sequence variants was judged likely to represent a technical artifact of the sequencing pipeline. In a later genetic analysis, a missense DCLRE1C variant was associated with V-gene and J-gene trimming of TCR beta chains, and the association was replicated in an independent cohort. Presence/absence analyses assumed roughly uniform sequencing depth across donors, an assumption that may not hold. Roughly 17 rarely observed V segments, including chromosome 9 orphons, were excluded from the earlier analysis of approximately 500 of the donors because counts were too low. Because HLA typing was missing for some donors at each locus, association tests included only the typed subset. A few of the identified cytomegalovirus-associated TCR beta chains were confirmed in vitro to be specific for cytomegalovirus antigens. According to a later genetic analysis, donors in an Asian-associated ancestry cluster had fewer N-insertions in productive TCRs than the approximately 650-donor mean. In an earlier analysis of approximately 590 of the donors, most TCR beta V segments appeared in productive rearrangements about 90% or about 30% of the time, broadly matching IMGT annotations.

In total, 630 or so healthy bone marrow donors made up the cohort. At the time of sampling, every cohort member was nominally healthy, though immune exposures that went unrecorded were likely present. The donor was CMV seropositive and was included in the group of some 290 seropositive cohort members. A peripheral blood sample was collected from each donor, and TCR beta sequencing was performed on peripheral blood mononuclear cells. Genomic DNA was extracted from the blood cell samples with the Qiagen DNeasy Blood Extraction Kit. The TCR originated in a young man in good health and CMV-seropositive. The sequenced sample was PBMCs. The rearranged chain carries TRBV6-1 and TRBJ2-7; the best D guess is TRBD1, with 5 bases matching. CDR3 loop: CASRVVQAPYEQYF. The nucleotide sequence reads as follows: TGTGCCAGCAGAGTAGTACAGGCCCCCTACGAGCAGTACTTC.